These 26 T cell receptor beta chains were all obtained from the same sample, sequenced in a study of beta chain features in type 1 diabetes. Expressed TCRB transcripts were sequenced, since all the RNA that had been isolated was reverse transcribed. Measured with immunoSEQ multiplex PCR; TCRdb has only the in-frame clones, and not every one. The sample includes fewer than 400,000 clones, around 8% of them seen just once. Sequencing input: central memory CD4+ T cells from blood. The receptors here all came from a woman aged 18-35 years in good health.

The J gene is TRBJ2-1, the V gene TRBV7-2; unclear D gene. The V end lost 1 base, the J end lost 15 bases, and 13 bases lay between the germline ends. The CDR3 loop spans 12 amino acids. Germline V gene data show CDR1 as SGHTA and CDR2 as FQGNSA. DNA of the CDR3: TGTGCCAGCAGCTTAGTTCTAGGCTTGTCGTTCTTC. Translating it yields CASSLVLGLSFF.

The genes are TRBV28 and TRBJ2-2, with 10 bases matching TRBD1. The CDR3 sequence is 14 residues long. Looked up from germline, CDR1 is MDHEN and CDR2 is SYDVKM. Losses at the gene ends were 8 bases for V and 7 bases for J; bases not matched to a gene: 7. DNA of the CDR3: TGTGCCAGCTCCCCGGGACAGGGGATCGGGGAGCTGTTTTTT. Translating gives CASSPGQGIGELFF.

This clone appeared a few times. J is TRBJ2-5 and V is TRBV7-2, with 7 bases aligning to TRBD2. The CDR3 is 15 residues long. The germline V gene encodes CDR1 SGHTA and CDR2 FQGNSA. The V and J ends lost 2 bases and 7 bases, in that order; junction bases with no gene match: 10. CDR3 residues: CASSLHFSGIATQYF. The CDR3 bases are TGTGCCAGCAGCTTACACTTCAGCGGGATCGCGACCCAGTACTTC.

This clone turned up a few times. The chain uses TRBV15 and TRBJ2-3; D remains ambiguous. V was shortened by 6 bases and J by 0 bases, with 13 bases between the two germline ends. CDR1 LNHNV and CDR2 YYDKDF come from the germline V gene (reference sequence). This CDR3 is built from 15 residues. CDR3 loop: CATRDYSASTDTQYF. Written as DNA, the CDR3 is TGTGCCACCAGGGATTATTCGGCTAGCACAGATACGCAGTATTTT.

The J gene is TRBJ2-3, the V gene TRBV2; 9 bases align to TRBD1. V gave up 11 bases and J gave up 5 bases; unmatched junction bases: 11. Looked up from germline, CDR1 is SNHLY and CDR2 is FYNNEI. This CDR3 has 14 amino acids. Written as DNA, the CDR3 is TGTGCCGGAAAACAGGGGGCAGGGGTAGATACGCAGTATTTT. It encodes CAGKQGAGVDTQYF.

Worth noting for this clone: The sample holds other DNA sequences that translate to the same CDR3. This rearrangement joins TRBV5-1 to TRBJ1-1, with TRBD1 as a possible D gene (5 bases). V was cut by 0 bases and J by 3 bases, with 6 bases left in between. CDR3 size: 13 residues. CDR1 is SGHRS, CDR2 YFSETQ, per germline. CDR3 region: CASSLVGDTEAFF. CDR3 nucleotide sequence: TGCGCCAGCAGCTTGGTGGGGGACACTGAAGCTTTCTTT.

This clone was seen a handful of times. Different DNA sequences within this sample yield the same CDR3. The chain carries TRBV28 and TRBJ2-1, with 14 nucleotides matching TRBD2. Germline V gives CDR1 MDHEN, CDR2 SYDVKM. With V trimmed by 4 bases and J by 4 bases, 6 bases remained unmatched. The CDR3 is made up of 17 amino acids. CDR3 sequence reads: CASSSRLAGGPYNEQFF. CDR3 in DNA: TGTGCCAGCAGTTCCCGACTAGCGGGAGGGCCTTACAATGAGCAGTTCTTC.

About this clone itself: Since a much larger clone is just one base distant, this may be a read error. The chain couples TRBV9 to TRBJ1-2; the D gene is possibly TRBD1 (6 bases). Trimming shortened V by 5 bases and J by 4 bases, and 12 bases separated the two germline ends. This CDR3 has 13 residues. Germline V gives CDR1 SGDLS, CDR2 YYNGEE. The CDR3 DNA sequence: TGTGCCAGCAGTGCCACAGGGTTCTATGGCTACACCTTC. Translating it yields CASSATGFYGYTF. Full variable domain (rest looked up from reference TRBV9 and TRBJ1-2): DSGVTQTPKHLITATGQRVTLRCSPRSGDLSVYWYQQSLDQGLQFLIQYYNGEERAKGNILERFSAQQFPDLHSELNLSSLELGDSALYFCASSATGFYGYTFGSGTRLTVV.

This clone showed up just a few times. This chain links TRBV7-2 with TRBJ2-7, with D unclear. V was clipped by 5 bases and J by 7 bases, with 9 bases between them. Germline V gene data show CDR1 as SGHTA and CDR2 as FQGNSA. CDR3 length equals 11 residues. Here the CDR3 DNA reads TGTGCCAGCAGCCTTATGGGAGAGCAGTACTTC. Residues: CASSLMGEQYF.

This clone was seen just once. This could be a read error, since a much larger clone is one nucleotide away. The chain joins TRBV11-3 to TRBJ1-1, with D unclear. CDR1 SGHNT and CDR2 YENEEA come from the germline V gene. The CDR3 is 13 residues long. The V gene lost 1 base and the J gene lost 1 base, with 4 bases spanning the gap. The CDR3 DNA reads TGTGCCAGCAGCTTAGCCCAGAACACTGAAGCTTTCTTT. Translation gives CASSLAQNTEAFF. Looking up the rest from reference TRBV11-3 and TRBJ1-1 gives the full variable domain: EAGVVQSPRYKIIEKKQPVAFWCNPISGHNTLYWYLQNLGQGPELLIRYENEEAVDDSQLPKDRFSAERLKGVDSTLKIQPAELGDSAVYLCASSLAQNTEAFFGQGTRLTVV.

V gene TRBV9 combines with J gene TRBJ1-4; TRBD1 is a possible D gene (5 bases). Looked up from germline, CDR1 is SGDLS and CDR2 is YYNGEE. CDR3 length: 16 residues. Trimming shortened V by 4 bases and J by 0 bases, and 13 bases separated the two germline ends. DNA of the CDR3: TGTGCCAGCAGCTTGGAATCAGGGACAACTAATGAAAAACTGTTTTTT. This gives the protein CASSLESGTTNEKLFF.

This clone was recorded a few times. The chain carries TRBV28 and TRBJ1-4; no clear D. This CDR3 has 14 residues. V was cut by 4 bases and J by 0 bases, with 6 bases left in between. The germline V gene has CDR1 MDHEN and CDR2 SYDVKM. Written as DNA, the CDR3 is TGTGCCAGCAGTTCATATTCAACTAATGAAAAACTGTTTTTT. Translation: CASSSYSTNEKLFF. Looking up the rest from reference TRBV28 and TRBJ1-4 gives the full variable domain: DVKVTQSSRYLVKRTGEKVFLECVQDMDHENMFWYRQDPGLGLRLIYFSYDVKMKEKGDIPEGYSVSREKKERFSLILESASTNQTSMYLCASSSYSTNEKLFFGSGTQLSVL.

V gene TRBV6-5 combines with J gene TRBJ1-5; 9 bases fit TRBD1. This CDR3 is built from 15 residues. V lost 6 bases to trimming and J lost 7 bases; unmatched junction nucleotides: 10. CDR1 is MNHEY, CDR2 SVGAGI, per germline. CDR3: CASRSGTGQDQPQHF. The CDR3 bases are TGTGCCAGCAGATCCGGGACAGGGCAAGACCAGCCCCAGCATTTT.

This clone occurred a few times. The chain's CDR3 is CASSQGTSSHAQYF. CDR3 coding DNA: TGCGCCAGCAGCCAAGGTACCTCTTCTCATGCGCAGTATTTT. V and J are TRBV4-1 and TRBJ2-3; unclear D gene. Germline V CDR1 and CDR2: MGHRA, YSYEKL. The V and J ends lost 1 base and 10 bases respectively, with 15 bases between them. This CDR3 has 14 residues.

This chain links TRBV28 with TRBJ2-1; maybe TRBD2 (5 bases). The CDR3 contains 14 residues. Trimming shortened V by 3 bases and J by 7 bases, and 13 bases separated the two germline ends. CDR1 MDHEN and CDR2 SYDVKM come from the germline V gene. The CDR3 region has the DNA TGTGCCAGCAGTTTGGTTTTCCGGGGTAATGAGCAGTTCTTC. The encoded protein is CASSLVFRGNEQFF.

This chain uses TRBV7-3 with TRBJ1-1; 9 bases agree with TRBD1. The V gene's germline CDR1 is SGHTA and CDR2 FQGTGA. The CDR3 covers 14 residues. Trimming took 4 bases from V and 8 from J; bases not matched to a gene: 8. The CDR3 spells CASSSTPGQGEAFF. CDR3 nucleotide sequence: TGTGCCAGCAGCTCCACCCCGGGACAGGGAGAAGCTTTCTTT.

In its sample, this clone was seen a few times. This sequence joins TRBV7-8 and TRBJ2-5; tentatively, D is TRBD1 (6 bases). CDR1 and CDR2 from the germline V gene are SGHVS and FQNEAQ. The germline V and J ends were trimmed by 5 bases and 2 bases, with 15 bases remaining between them. The CDR3 length is 15 residues. DNA of the CDR3: TGTGCCAGCAGCCTCCGGGACACCCATCAAGAGACCCAGTACTTC. Its protein is CASSLRDTHQETQYF.

Notes on this clone: Additional DNA sequences in this sample encode the identical CDR3. The chain carries TRBV5-6 and TRBJ1-2; D not certain. This CDR3 is built from 13 residues. Trimming cost V 0 bases and J 2 bases, with 5 bases left between them. CDR1 is SGHDT, CDR2 YYEEEE, per germline. The chain's CDR3 is CASSLDRNYGYTF. The CDR3 region has the DNA TGTGCCAGCAGCTTGGACCGCAACTATGGCTACACCTTC.

The chain uses TRBV28 and TRBJ1-5; TRBD1 might be the D (5 bases). CDR3 size: 15 residues. Germline loops: CDR1 MDHEN, CDR2 SYDVKM. The germline V and J ends were trimmed by 5 bases and 3 bases, with 14 bases remaining between them. CDR3 sequence (DNA): TGTGCCAGCAGTCTAACGGCAGGGTACAATCAGCCCCAGCATTTT. Its protein is CASSLTAGYNQPQHF.

The table lists this clone with a few counts. The chain links TRBV10-3 to TRBJ2-1; D unclear. Looked up from germline, CDR1 is ENHRY and CDR2 is SYGVKD. The CDR3 contains 12 residues. Trimming shortened V by 1 base and J by 9 bases, and 7 bases separated the two germline ends. This CDR3 is CAISEWVGEQFF. The CDR3 region has the DNA TGTGCCATCAGTGAGTGGGTTGGTGAGCAGTTCTTC.

The gene calls are TRBV15 and TRBJ2-5; 13 nucleotides line up with TRBD2. Germline V gives CDR1 LNHNV, CDR2 YYDKDF (reference sequence). The V gene end was trimmed by 4 bases and the J gene end by 0 bases; junction bases not matched to a gene: 8. CDR3 size: 18 residues. CDR3 DNA: TGTGCCACCAGCAAAAAAGGACTAGCGGGGGAGTACCAAGAGACCCAGTACTTC. Translating it yields CATSKKGLAGEYQETQYF. Full variable domain (rest looked up from reference TRBV15 and TRBJ2-5): DAMVIQNPRYQVTQFGKPVTLSCSQTLNHNVMYWYQQKSSQAPKLLFHYYDKDFNNEADTPDNFQSRRPNTSFCFLDIRSPGLGDTAMYLCATSKKGLAGEYQETQYFGPGTRLLVL.

This clone appeared a few times. Other DNA variants within this sample encode the same CDR3. J is TRBJ2-3 and V is TRBV5-1; 7 positions match TRBD1. Trimming took 0 bases from V and 1 from J; bases not matched to a gene: 2. Germline V gene sequence: CDR1 SGHRS, CDR2 YFSETQ. The CDR3 is made up of 15 amino acids. CDR3 nucleotide sequence: TGCGCCAGCAGCTTGGGGACAGGTGGCACAGATACGCAGTATTTT. Its translation is CASSLGTGGTDTQYF.

This CDR3 is CASSLRRETQYF. As DNA, the CDR3 is TGTGCCAGCAGTTTAAGAAGGGAGACCCAGTACTTC. The J gene is TRBJ2-5, the V gene TRBV28, with D unclear. Looked up from germline, CDR1 is MDHEN and CDR2 is SYDVKM. The CDR3 runs 12 residues. Trimming pared 2 bases from V and 5 bases from J, leaving 6 bases between.

The chain uses TRBV11-3 and TRBJ2-1, with 7 bases aligning to TRBD1. The V gene end was trimmed by 2 bases and the J gene end by 6 bases; junction bases not matched to a gene: 4. CDR3 length equals 14 residues. CDR1 is SGHNT and CDR2 is YENEEA in the germline V gene. CDR3: CASSLHRGVNEQFF. The DNA for the CDR3 is TGTGCCAGCAGCTTACACAGGGGAGTCAATGAGCAGTTCTTC.

This chain links TRBV7-2 with TRBJ1-5; D is uncertain. CDR1 and CDR2 (germline): SGHTA, FQGNSA. This CDR3 spans 14 amino acids. Between the trimmed V and J ends, which lost 3 bases and 5 bases, there was a span of 11 bases. In nucleotides, the CDR3 is TGTGCCAGCAGCTTTAGCCCTACAGATCAGCCCCAGCATTTT. Translating gives CASSFSPTDQPQHF.

The gene calls are TRBV7-2 and TRBJ2-2, with no clear D. The CDR3 covers 13 residues. V gave up 3 bases and J gave up 7 bases, with 9 bases separating them. Germline V gene lookup returns CDR1 SGHTA and CDR2 FQGNSA. In DNA form, the CDR3 reads TGTGCCAGCAGCTTCGTAGCCGGCGGGGAGCTGTTTTTT. This sequence encodes CASSFVAGGELFF.